A single sample is the source of the 24 T cell receptor beta chains below, sequenced in a study of T cell repertoires in cytomegalovirus infection. TCRdb passed the reads through MiXCR, listing each CDR3 protein once. This sample yields tens of thousands of distinct CDR3 sequences, of which nearly 20% are seen a single time; about 48% belongs to the top ten. The antigens for these receptors are not known. The specimen was CD8+ T cells from cultured PBMCs, collected from culture after CMV antigen stimulation. The receptors derive from a human donor in good health (CMV status not recorded). Some clones in this sample may be carry-over from other donors' samples.

There are many counts of this clonotype. The chain links TRBV7-9 to TRBJ2-5; D is unclear. The germline V gene encodes CDR1 SEHNR and CDR2 FQNEAQ (reference sequence). The V and J ends lost 1 base and 4 bases respectively, with 4 bases between them. The CDR3 is 12 amino acids. CDR3 DNA sequence: TGTGCCAGCAGCTTAGTACGAGAGACCCAGTACTTC. This codes for CASSLVRETQYF.

The chain recombines TRBV29-1 with TRBJ2-2; 10 bases fit TRBD2. The CDR3 has 14 residues. Trimming took 6 bases from V and 5 from J; bases not matched to a gene: 6. The germline V gene has CDR1 SQVTM and CDR2 ANQGSEA. For the CDR3, the DNA is TGCAGCGTCTTAGCGGGGGGCGGAACCGGGGAGCTGTTTTTT. Translation gives CSVLAGGGTGELFF.

This clonotype was seen repeatedly, ten times or more. The genes are TRBV4-3 and TRBJ2-1, with 9 bases identical to TRBD2. Germline V gene data show CDR1 as LGHNA and CDR2 as YSLEER. J was trimmed by 8 bases and V by 1 base; bases with no gene match: 9. This CDR3 spans 16 amino acids. The CDR3 is CASSQGRGTSLHEQFF. The DNA of the CDR3 is TGCGCCAGCAGCCAAGGAAGAGGGACTAGCTTGCATGAGCAGTTCTTC.

This clonotype was recorded at least ten times. This sequence joins TRBV12-3 or TRBV12-4 and TRBJ2-7; 9 bases line up with TRBD2. The CDR3 is 15 residues long. After removal of 7 bases from V and 3 bases from J, the junction contained 10 bases not matched to a gene. CDR3 in DNA: TGTGCCAGCACCTGGACTAGCGCTCCTCACTACGAGCAGTACTTC. The encoded protein is CASTWTSAPHYEQYF.

This clonotype occurred a few times. V usage is TRBV20-1 and J usage is TRBJ1-2; D ambiguous. The V gene's germline CDR1 is DFQATT and CDR2 SNEGSKA (reference sequence). The CDR3 length is 12 residues. V lost 5 bases and J lost 4, with 11 bases in between. The CDR3, as DNA: TGCAGTGCTCCAGGACGGGTCTATGGCTACACCTTC. Translating gives CSAPGRVYGYTF.

This clonotype came up a few times. The rearrangement links TRBV19 to TRBJ1-2; D is uncertain. V was cut by 5 bases and J by 0 bases, with 13 bases left in between. This CDR3 spans 15 amino acids. CDR1 and CDR2 (germline): LNHDA, SQIVND (reference sequence). The DNA for the CDR3 is TGTGCCAGTAGTCCCGGACTACTTACTAACTATGGCTACACCTTC. Protein product: CASSPGLLTNYGYTF.

At least ten counts were recorded for this clonotype. The rearrangement uses TRBV12-3 or TRBV12-4 and TRBJ2-7, with TRBD1 as a possible D gene (5 bases). The germline V and J ends were trimmed by 5 bases and 1 base, with 15 bases remaining between them. CDR3 size: 15 residues. CDR3 in DNA: TGTGCCAGCAGTACGGACATCCGCGCATCCTACGAGCAGTACTTC. Translation: CASSTDIRASYEQYF.

This clonotype was seen more than once but under ten times. The rearrangement uses TRBV10-3 and TRBJ1-1; D remains unclear. Trimming took off 2 bases at V and 5 bases at J, with 15 bases between the two ends. Germline V CDR1 and CDR2: ENHRY, SYGVKD. This CDR3 is 15 amino acids long. The CDR3 bases are TGTGCCATCAGTGAGCCCTCGATCTTGAGGACTGAAGCTTTCTTT. Translation: CAISEPSILRTEAFF.

This clonotype was counted a few times. The genes are TRBV9 and TRBJ2-5; 7 bases match TRBD1. CDR1 and CDR2 from the germline V gene are SGDLS and YYNGEE. The CDR3 runs 15 residues. V gave up 3 bases and J gave up 5 bases; unmatched junction bases: 10. The CDR3 DNA is TGTGCCAGCAGCGCTTCGACAGGGTTGAGGGAGACCCAGTACTTC. It translates to CASSASTGLRETQYF.

There are a few counts of this clonotype. This sequence joins TRBV10-3 and TRBJ2-5; D may be TRBD2 (5 bases). Germline V lookup: CDR1 ENHRY, CDR2 SYGVKD. This CDR3 region has 13 residues. V was clipped by 8 bases and J by 5 bases, with 15 bases between them. The DNA of the CDR3 is TGTGCCATCGCGGAGGAGGAAAGGGAGACCCAGTACTTC. Residues: CAIAEEERETQYF.

This clonotype was seen only a few times. In DNA, the CDR3 is TGTGCCAGCAGTATCCTCGCGGGGTTCCCAGATACGCAGTATTTT. Amino acid sequence: CASSILAGFPDTQYF. The V and J genes are TRBV28 and TRBJ2-3; a possible D gene is TRBD2 (6 bases). Per germline, CDR1 MDHEN and CDR2 SYDVKM. Trimming shortened V by 5 bases and J by 4 bases, and 16 bases separated the two germline ends. The CDR3 extends over 15 amino acids.

The rearrangement joins TRBV27 to TRBJ1-1; tentatively, D is TRBD1 (5 bases). The length of the CDR3 is 13 residues. The ends were cut back, 8 bases at V and 12 bases at J, with 22 bases in the middle. From germline, CDR1 is MNHEY and CDR2 SMNVEV (reference sequence). The CDR3 sequence: CASGVRSGQGTFF. The CDR3 coding sequence is TGTGCCAGCGGGGTCAGAAGCGGGCAGGGTACTTTCTTT.

This chain joins TRBV30 and TRBJ1-2; D unclear. The CDR3 loop spans 14 amino acids. V lost 4 bases to trimming and J lost 7 bases, with 19 bases between them. Looked up from germline, CDR1 is GTSNPN and CDR2 is SVGIG (reference sequence). The CDR3 DNA sequence: TGTGCCTGGACAAAATACGCCCCCTCGCCTGGCTACACCTTC. It encodes CAWTKYAPSPGYTF.

Points on this clonotype: A read error may be the cause here, since a much bigger clone is one base away. The chain links TRBV7-6 to TRBJ2-7; D may match TRBD1 or TRBD2 (5 bases each). CDR1 is SGHVS, CDR2 FNYEAQ, per germline. CDR3 size: 13 residues. Deletions cut 7 bases from V and 2 bases from J, with 12 bases between. CDR3 sequence: CASIWDRTYEQYF. The CDR3 nucleotides read TGTGCCAGCATCTGGGACCGAACCTACGAGCAGTACTTC.

Written as DNA, the CDR3 is TGTGCCAGCAGCTTACGGGGGAATGAAGCTTTCTTT. This sequence encodes CASSLRGNEAFF. This chain joins TRBV5-6 and TRBJ1-1, with D tentatively TRBD1 (5 bases). Germline CDR1 and CDR2: SGHDT and YYEEEE. Trimming shortened V by 2 bases and J by 7 bases, and 9 bases separated the two germline ends. This CDR3 contains 12 residues.

This clonotype was found a few times. The rearrangement links TRBV27 to TRBJ1-1; D is undetermined. V was clipped by 4 bases and J by 0 bases, with 9 bases between them. The CDR3 extends over 14 amino acids. Germline loops: CDR1 MNHEY, CDR2 SMNVEV (reference sequence). The CDR3: CASSSIPVNTEAFF. For the CDR3, the DNA is TGTGCCAGCAGTTCGATCCCAGTGAACACTGAAGCTTTCTTT.

Only a few counts were recorded for this clonotype. The chain uses TRBV19 and TRBJ2-2; TRBD2 is a possible D gene (6 bases). Trimming took off 9 bases at V and 5 bases at J, with 19 bases between the two ends. Germline lookup yields CDR1 LNHDA and CDR2 SQIVND (reference sequence). CDR3 length: 15 residues. The CDR3 sequence is CASHPGLSVTGELFF. For the CDR3, the DNA is TGTGCCAGCCATCCGGGACTCAGTGTAACCGGGGAGCTGTTTTTT.

This clonotype was observed many times. The chain couples TRBV4-1 to TRBJ1-5, with 8 bases lining up with TRBD1. Trimming cost V 0 bases and J 3 bases; bases outside gene matches: 1. The length of the CDR3 is 15 residues. Germline CDR1 reads MGHRA; CDR2 reads YSYEKL. The CDR3 nucleotides read TGCGCCAGCAGCCAAGAGGACAGGGACAATCAGCCCCAGCATTTT. Its protein is CASSQEDRDNQPQHF.

The gene calls are TRBV11-2 and TRBJ2-1; 16 bases are a match to TRBD2. V was pared by 5 bases and J by 2 bases, with 6 bases of the junction left unmatched. Germline V lookup: CDR1 SGHAT, CDR2 FQNNGV. The CDR3 sequence is 18 residues long. The CDR3 DNA reads TGTGCCAGCAGCCCCGGGACTAGCGGGGGGGAGGCCTACAATGAGCAGTTCTTC. The encoded protein is CASSPGTSGGEAYNEQFF.

In its sample, this clonotype was seen many times. The genes are TRBV7-9 and TRBJ2-1; 7 nucleotides align to TRBD2. The CDR3 runs to 17 residues. Germline V gene sequence: CDR1 SEHNR, CDR2 FQNEAQ (reference sequence). J was trimmed by 0 bases and V by 4 bases; bases with no gene match: 9. As DNA, the CDR3 is TGTGCCAGCAGCTCCGACCACGGCGGGAGCTCCTACAATGAGCAGTTCTTC. Amino acids: CASSSDHGGSSYNEQFF.

This clonotype was counted only a few times. The chain is built from TRBV6-4 and TRBJ2-7; tentatively, D is TRBD1 (6 bases). Germline lookup yields CDR1 MRHNA and CDR2 SNTAGT. Trimming removed 5 bases from V and 0 bases from J, with 14 bases in between. The CDR3 is made up of 15 amino acids. The CDR3 DNA is TGTGCCAGCAGTACTCCCGGACAGATCTCCTACGAGCAGTACTTC. It translates to CASSTPGQISYEQYF.

This clonotype was observed a few times. The chain links TRBV19 to TRBJ2-3; tentatively, D is TRBD1 (5 bases). The CDR3 extends over 14 amino acids. The ends were cut back, 3 bases at V and 4 bases at J, with 11 bases in the middle. Germline V CDR1 and CDR2: LNHDA, SQIVND (reference sequence). Here the CDR3 reads CASSIFQGPDTQYF. Here the CDR3 DNA reads TGTGCCAGTAGTATCTTCCAGGGCCCAGATACGCAGTATTTT.

CDR3 amino acids: CASSPGQGSHEQYF. DNA of the CDR3: TGTGCCAGCAGCCCCGGACAGGGGAGCCACGAGCAGTACTTC. This sequence joins TRBV7-9 and TRBJ2-7, with 9 bases identical to TRBD1. With 5 bases clipped from V and 5 bases from J, the junction kept 7 bases outside the gene matches. The CDR3 contains 14 residues. From germline, CDR1 is SEHNR and CDR2 FQNEAQ (reference sequence). Full variable domain (rest looked up from reference TRBV7-9 and TRBJ2-7): DTGVSQNPRHKITKRGQNVTFRCDPISEHNRLYWYRQTLGQGPEFLTYFQNEAQLEKSRLLSDRFSAERPKGSFSTLEIQRTEQGDSAMYLCASSPGQGSHEQYFGPGTRLTVT.

V and J are TRBV9 and TRBJ2-7; 7 bases agree with TRBD2. Germline CDR1 is SGDLS and CDR2 is YYNGEE. After removal of 4 bases from V and 2 bases from J, the junction contained 12 bases not matched to a gene. There are 16 residues in the CDR3. The CDR3 loop is CASSPSGEGWAYEQYF. The DNA of the CDR3 is TGTGCCAGCAGCCCATCTGGGGAGGGTTGGGCCTACGAGCAGTACTTC.